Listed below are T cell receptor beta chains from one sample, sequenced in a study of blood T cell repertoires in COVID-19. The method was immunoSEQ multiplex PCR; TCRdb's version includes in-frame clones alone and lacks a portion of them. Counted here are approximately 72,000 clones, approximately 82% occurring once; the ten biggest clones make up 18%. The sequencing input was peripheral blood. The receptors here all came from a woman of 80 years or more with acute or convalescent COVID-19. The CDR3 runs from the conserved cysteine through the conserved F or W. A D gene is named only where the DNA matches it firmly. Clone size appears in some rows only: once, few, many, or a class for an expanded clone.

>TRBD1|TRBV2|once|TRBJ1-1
CASSEGQGFTEAFF
TGTGCCAGCAGTGAGGGACAGGGGTTCACTGAAGCTTTCTTT
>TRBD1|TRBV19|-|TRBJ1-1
CASSDGTGGRGTEAFF
TGTGCCAGTAGTGATGGGACAGGGGGCAGGGGAACTGAAGCTTTCTTT
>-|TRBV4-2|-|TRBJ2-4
CASSQETSSQNIQYF
TGTGCCAGCAGCCAAGAGACTAGTTCCCAAAACATTCAGTACTTC
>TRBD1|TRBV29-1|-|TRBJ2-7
CSSCRDRDYEQYF
TGCAGCTCCTGTCGGGACAGGGATTACGAGCAGTACTTC
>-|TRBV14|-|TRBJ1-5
CASSQTGNNQPQHF
TGTGCCAGCAGCCAAACAGGGAACAATCAGCCCCAGCATTTT
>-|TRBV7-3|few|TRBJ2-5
CASSLRRDSETQYF
TGTGCCAGCAGCTTAAGAAGGGACTCGGAGACCCAGTACTTC
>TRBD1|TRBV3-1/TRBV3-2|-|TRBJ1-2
CASSPGQFQGYTF
TGTGCCAGCAGCCCGGGACAGTTTCAGGGCTACACCTTC
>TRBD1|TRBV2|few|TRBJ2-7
CASSEIGGHEQYF
TGTGCCAGCAGCGAAATAGGGGGCCACGAGCAGTACTTC
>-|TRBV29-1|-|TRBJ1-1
CSVNPRQVGTEAFF
TGCAGCGTTAATCCGCGACAGGTCGGCACTGAAGCTTTCTTT
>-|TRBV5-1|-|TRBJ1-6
CASSLAPTQDSPLHF
TGCGCCAGCAGCTTGGCACCAACACAGGATTCACCCCTCCACTTT
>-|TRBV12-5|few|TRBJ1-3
CASGSGDMTGNTIYF
TGTGCTAGTGGTTCGGGGGATATGACTGGAAACACCATATATTTT
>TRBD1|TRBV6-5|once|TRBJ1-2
CATRGGFNYGYTF
TGTGCCACCAGGGGGGGATTTAACTATGGCTACACCTTC
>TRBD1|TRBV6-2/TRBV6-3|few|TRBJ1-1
CASSYSGDRGAFF
TGTGCCAGCAGTTACTCTGGGGACAGGGGAGCTTTCTTT
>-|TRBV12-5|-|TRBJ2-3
CASGLDPWQTQYF
TGTGCTAGTGGTTTGGACCCTTGGCAGACGCAGTATTTT
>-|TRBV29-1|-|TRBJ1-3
CSVGEKGLNTIYF
TGCAGCGTTGGGGAGAAAGGGCTGAACACCATATATTTT
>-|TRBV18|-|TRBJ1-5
CASSLLQDQPQHF
TGTGCCAGCTCGCTATTACAGGATCAGCCCCAGCATTTT
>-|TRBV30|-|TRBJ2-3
CAWRGGQHFSTDTQYF
TGTGCCTGGAGAGGAGGACAGCACTTTAGCACAGATACGCAGTATTTT
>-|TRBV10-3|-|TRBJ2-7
CAISEPRGEQYF
TGTGCCATCAGTGAGCCCAGGGGCGAGCAGTACTTC
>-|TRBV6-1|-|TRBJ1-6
CASSQAGNSPFHF
TGTGCCAGCAGTCAAGCGGGCAATTCACCCTTCCACTTT
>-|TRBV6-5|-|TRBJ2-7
CASSYSYGYEQYF
TGTGCCAGCAGTTACTCGTACGGCTACGAGCAGTACTTC
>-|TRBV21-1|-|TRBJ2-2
CASSKDLAGGYTGELFF
TGTGCCAGCAGCAAAGACCTAGCGGGGGGTTACACCGGGGAGCTGTTTTTT
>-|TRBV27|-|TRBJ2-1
CASSFPGGLPAGEQFF
TGTGCCAGCAGTTTTCCCGGTGGCCTCCCAGCGGGTGAGCAGTTCTTC
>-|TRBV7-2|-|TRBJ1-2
CASSSGTLNYGYTF
TGTGCCAGCAGCTCAGGGACTTTAAACTATGGCTACACCTTC
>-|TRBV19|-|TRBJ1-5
CASSWGDGNQPQHF
TGTGCCAGTAGTTGGGGGGACGGCAATCAGCCCCAGCATTTT
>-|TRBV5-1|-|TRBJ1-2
CASSLGDYGYTF
TGCGCCAGCAGCTTGGGCGACTATGGCTACACCTTC
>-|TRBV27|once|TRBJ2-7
CASSSPGQASYEQYF
TGTGCCAGCAGTTCACCGGGACAAGCCTCCTACGAGCAGTACTTC
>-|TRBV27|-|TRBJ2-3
CASSSPSGPRGDTQYF
TGTGCCAGCAGTTCTCCCAGCGGGCCGAGGGGAGATACGCAGTATTTT
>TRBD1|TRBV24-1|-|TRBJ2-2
CATRDRGSSTGELFF
TGTGCCACCAGAGACAGGGGATCGAGCACCGGGGAGCTGTTTTTT
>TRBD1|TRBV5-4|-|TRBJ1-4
CASSPEGQGNEKLFF
TGTGCCAGCAGCCCCGAGGGACAGGGGAATGAAAAACTGTTTTTT
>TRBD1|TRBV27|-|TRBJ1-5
CASSSRLDRGFHQPQHF
TGTGCCAGCAGTTCCCGCCTGGACAGGGGGTTCCATCAGCCCCAGCATTTT
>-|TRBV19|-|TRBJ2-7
CASSSRGQGRDEQYF
TGTGCCAGTAGTTCACGAGGCCAGGGGAGAGACGAGCAGTACTTC
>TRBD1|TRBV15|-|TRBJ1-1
CATSRGDSNTEAFF
TGTGCCACCAGCAGAGGGGACAGTAACACTGAAGCTTTCTTT
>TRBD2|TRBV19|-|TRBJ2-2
CASRRRETGELFF
TGTGCCAGTAGACGGCGGGAGACCGGGGAGCTGTTTTTT
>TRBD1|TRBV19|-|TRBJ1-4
CASSGRDRDEKLFF
TGTGCCAGTAGTGGTCGGGACAGGGACGAAAAACTGTTTTTT
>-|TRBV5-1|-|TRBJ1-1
CASSLDTGLMNTEAFF
TGCGCCAGCAGCTTGGACACAGGGCTAATGAACACTGAAGCTTTCTTT
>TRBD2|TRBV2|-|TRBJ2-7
CASSEAGTSGAIF
TGTGCCAGCAGTGAAGCCGGGACTAGCGGGGCTATCTTC
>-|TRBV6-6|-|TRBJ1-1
CASSYPAPGNTEAFF
TGTGCCAGCAGTTACCCTGCCCCGGGGAACACTGAAGCTTTCTTT
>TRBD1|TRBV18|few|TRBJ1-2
CASSRQGRGNYGYTF
TGTGCCAGCTCCCGACAGGGTCGGGGAAACTATGGCTACACCTTC
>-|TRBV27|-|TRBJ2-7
CASSGMGATETEYYEQYF
TGTGCCAGCTCCGGAATGGGGGCGACCGAGACAGAGTATTACGAGCAGTACTTC